This T cell receptor (beta chain) came from a study of blood T cell repertoires in COVID-19. Study in general: COVID-19 samples, acute and convalescent, were from the United States, Italy and Spain. The cDNA or gDNA used as material had been derived from T cells, B-cell-depleted T cells, or PBMCs.

With regard to this clone: Relative to the germline gene, one junction end is altered; a read error may explain this.

The authors' processing: From reference gene primer amplification, estimates of nucleated cell counts were derived. Profiled with immunoSEQ multiplex PCR; TCRdb holds only in-frame clones, not every one. V and J calls and clone size are copied from that table; D and trimming were computed from the DNA. The sample yields some 140,000 clones, about four fifths seen once. Germline CDR1 and CDR2: SGHVS and FQNEAQ. CDR3 length equals 16 residues. The specimen sequenced was peripheral blood. V is TRBV7-8 and J is TRBJ2-2, with D perhaps TRBD1 (6 bases). The sequence was collected from a man at least 80 years old with acute or convalescent COVID-19. CDR3 loop: CASRSDRLTNTGELFF. For the CDR3, the DNA is TGTGCCAGCAGGTCAGACAGGCTTACGAACACTGGGGAGCTGTTTTTT. Full variable domain (remainder filled in from reference TRBV7-8 and TRBJ2-2): GAGVSQSPRYKVAKRGQDVALRCDPISGHVSLFWYQQALGQGPEFLTYFQNEAQLDKSGLPSDRFFAERPEGSVSTLKIQRTQQEDSAVYLCASRSDRLTNTGELFFGEGSRLTVL.